This TCR beta chain was sequenced during a study of T-cell memory formation after mild COVID-19. Study information: For the most part, TCR clusters were specific to one donor. Study results and caveats: CD4/CD8 balance characterized clones contracting day 15 to 85, and CD4+ skew characterized later expanders.

This clonotype was seen ten or more times. Its antigen remains unknown. Employing constant-segment primers, 5'RACE generated TCR alpha and TCR beta cDNA libraries bearing sample barcodes and UMIs. TCRdb recomputed calls from the 5' RACE reads with MiXCR, one row per CDR3 protein. The sample yields roughly 450,000 distinct CDR3 sequences, roughly 18% seen once. CDR1 is KGHDR and CDR2 is SFDVKD in the germline V gene. The CDR3 is 14 amino acids. V gave up 9 bases and J gave up 3 bases; unmatched junction bases: 3. This sequence originates from an adult woman who had mild COVID-19 (a few samples of this study predate the infection). Cell type and time point are not known. This sequence joins TRBV24-1 and TRBJ2-3; 12 bases map to TRBD2. The specimen sequenced was PBMCs or a T cell subset sorted from them (not recorded which). For the CDR3, the DNA is TGTGCCACCGGACTAGCGGGATTTACAGATACGCAGTATTTT. As protein: CATGLAGFTDTQYF.